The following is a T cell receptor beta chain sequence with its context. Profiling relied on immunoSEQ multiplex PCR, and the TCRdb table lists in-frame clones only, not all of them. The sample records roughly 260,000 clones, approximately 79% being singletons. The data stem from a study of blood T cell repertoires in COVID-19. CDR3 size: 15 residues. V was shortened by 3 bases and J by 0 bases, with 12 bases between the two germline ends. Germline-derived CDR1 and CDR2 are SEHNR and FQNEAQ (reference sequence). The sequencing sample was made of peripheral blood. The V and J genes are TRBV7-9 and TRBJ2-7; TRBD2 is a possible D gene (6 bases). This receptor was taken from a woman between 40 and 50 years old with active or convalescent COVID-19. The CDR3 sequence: CASSLGDFSSYEQYF. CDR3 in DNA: TGTGCCAGCAGCTTGGGGGACTTCAGCTCCTACGAGCAGTACTTC.